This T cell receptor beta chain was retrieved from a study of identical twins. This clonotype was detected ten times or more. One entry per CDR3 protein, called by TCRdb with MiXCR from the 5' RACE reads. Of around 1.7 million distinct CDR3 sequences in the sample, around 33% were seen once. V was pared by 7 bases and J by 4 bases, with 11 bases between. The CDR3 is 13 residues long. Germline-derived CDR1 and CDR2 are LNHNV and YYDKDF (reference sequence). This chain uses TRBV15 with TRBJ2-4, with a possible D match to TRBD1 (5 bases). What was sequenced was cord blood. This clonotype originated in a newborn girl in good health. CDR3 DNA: TGTGCCACCATGGGCAGGGTTAAAAACATTCAGTACTTC. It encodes CATMGRVKNIQYF.